This T cell receptor (beta chain) was found in a study of beta chain features in type 1 diabetes. The study, taken as a whole, reports: Among all four CD4+ subsets, Type 1 diabetes patients had TCRB CDR3s that were moderately but significantly shorter. The study found that naive, central memory and Treg TCRB repertoires appeared more similar in patients than in healthy donors.

What was sequenced were expressed TCRB transcripts, since all of the isolated RNA had been reverse transcribed. Data came from immunoSEQ multiplex PCR; TCRdb stores just in-frame clones and leaves some out. The repertoire holds hundreds of thousands of clones, with around 13% as singletons. A CD45RO/CCR7/CD25/CD127/CD95/CD27 panel sorted naive, central memory, regulatory and stem cell-like memory CD4+ cells. The CDR3 is made up of 14 amino acids. The V end lost 6 bases, the J end lost 7 bases, and 17 bases lay between the germline ends. CDR1 and CDR2 from the germline V gene are SGHAT and FQNNGV. In regard to this clone: Its antigen is as yet unknown.

This receptor was taken from a woman aged 18-29 years with type 1 diabetes. The V gene is TRBV11-2, the J gene TRBJ2-3; perhaps TRBD2 as D (6 bases). Sample: naive CD4+ T cells from blood. Written as DNA, the CDR3 is TGTGCCAGCAGACGTTCAGACGGGAGATATACGCAGTATTTT. Its translation: CASRRSDGRYTQYF.